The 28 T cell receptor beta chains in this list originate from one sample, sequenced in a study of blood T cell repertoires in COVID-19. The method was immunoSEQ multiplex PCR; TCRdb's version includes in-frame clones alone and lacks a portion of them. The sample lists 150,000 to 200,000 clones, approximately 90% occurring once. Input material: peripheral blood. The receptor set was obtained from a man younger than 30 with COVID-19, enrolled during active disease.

CDR3 region: CASSLGQGKNTEAFF. The CDR3, as DNA: TGTGCCAGCAGCTTAGGACAGGGCAAAAACACTGAAGCTTTCTTT. This chain uses TRBV7-9 with TRBJ1-1; 7 nucleotides line up with TRBD1. J was trimmed by 2 bases and V by 1 base; bases with no gene match: 4. The CDR3 is made up of 15 amino acids. The germline V gene encodes CDR1 SEHNR and CDR2 FQNEAQ (reference sequence).

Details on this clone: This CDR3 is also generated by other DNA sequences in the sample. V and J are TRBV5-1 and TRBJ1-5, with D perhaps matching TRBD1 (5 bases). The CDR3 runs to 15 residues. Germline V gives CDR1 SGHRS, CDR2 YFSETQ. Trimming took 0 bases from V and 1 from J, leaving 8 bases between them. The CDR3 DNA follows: TGCGCCAGCAGCTTGGGGGGCCGGAGCAATCAGCCCCAGCATTTT. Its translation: CASSLGGRSNQPQHF.

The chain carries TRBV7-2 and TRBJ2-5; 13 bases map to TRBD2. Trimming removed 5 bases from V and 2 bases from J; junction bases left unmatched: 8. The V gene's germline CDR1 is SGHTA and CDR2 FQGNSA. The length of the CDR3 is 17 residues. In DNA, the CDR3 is TGTGCCAGCAGCCAAGGACTAGCGGGAGCCCAACAAGAGACCCAGTACTTC. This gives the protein CASSQGLAGAQQETQYF. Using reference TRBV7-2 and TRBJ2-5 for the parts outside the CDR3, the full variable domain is GAGVSQSPSNKVTEKGKDVELRCDPISGHTALYWYRQSLGQGLEFLIYFQGNSAPDKSGLPSDRFSAERTGGSVSTLTIQRTQQEDSAVYLCASSQGLAGAQQETQYFGPGTRLLVL.

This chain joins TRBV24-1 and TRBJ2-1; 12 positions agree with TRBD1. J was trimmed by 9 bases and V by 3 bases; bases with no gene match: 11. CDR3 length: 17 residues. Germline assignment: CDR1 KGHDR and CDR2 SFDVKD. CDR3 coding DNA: TGTGCCACCAGTGATCCGAGGGAGGGACAGGGGGCAAGTGAGCAGTTCTTC. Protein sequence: CATSDPREGQGASEQFF.

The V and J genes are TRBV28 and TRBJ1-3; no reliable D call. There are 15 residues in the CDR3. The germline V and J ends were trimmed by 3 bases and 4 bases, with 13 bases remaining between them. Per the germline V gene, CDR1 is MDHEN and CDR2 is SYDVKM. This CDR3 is CASSFRRLRGNTIYF. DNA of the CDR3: TGTGCCAGCAGTTTTCGCAGACTTCGGGGAAACACCATATATTTT.

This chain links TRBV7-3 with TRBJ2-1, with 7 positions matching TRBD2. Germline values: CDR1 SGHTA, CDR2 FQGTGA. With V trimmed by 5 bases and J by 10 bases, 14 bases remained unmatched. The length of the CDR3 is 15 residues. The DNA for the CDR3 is TGTGCCAGCAGCCCCCTGGACTCCTGGGGGGGGGAGCAGTTCTTC. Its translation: CASSPLDSWGGEQFF.

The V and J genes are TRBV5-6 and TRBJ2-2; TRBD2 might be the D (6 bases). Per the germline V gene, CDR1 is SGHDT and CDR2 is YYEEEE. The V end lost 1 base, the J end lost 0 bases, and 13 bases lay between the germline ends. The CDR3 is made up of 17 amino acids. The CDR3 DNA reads TGTGCCAGCAGCTTGCCTGGCGGGGCCGCGAACACCGGGGAGCTGTTTTTT. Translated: CASSLPGGAANTGELFF. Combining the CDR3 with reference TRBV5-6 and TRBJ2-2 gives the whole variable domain DAGVTQSPTHLIKTRGQQVTLRCSPKSGHDTVSWYQQALGQGPQFIFQYYEEEERQRGNFPDRFSGHQFPNYSSELNVNALLLGDSALYLCASSLPGGAANTGELFFGEGSRLTVL.

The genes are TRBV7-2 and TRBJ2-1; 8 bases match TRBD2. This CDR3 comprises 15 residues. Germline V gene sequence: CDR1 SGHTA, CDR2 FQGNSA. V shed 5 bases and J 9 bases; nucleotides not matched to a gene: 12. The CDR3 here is CASSLPGTSVGEQFF. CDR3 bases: TGTGCCAGCAGCCTCCCCGGGACTAGTGTAGGTGAGCAGTTCTTC. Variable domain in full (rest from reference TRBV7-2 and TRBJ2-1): GAGVSQSPSNKVTEKGKDVELRCDPISGHTALYWYRQSLGQGLEFLIYFQGNSAPDKSGLPSDRFSAERTGGSVSTLTIQRTQQEDSAVYLCASSLPGTSVGEQFFGPGTRLTVL.

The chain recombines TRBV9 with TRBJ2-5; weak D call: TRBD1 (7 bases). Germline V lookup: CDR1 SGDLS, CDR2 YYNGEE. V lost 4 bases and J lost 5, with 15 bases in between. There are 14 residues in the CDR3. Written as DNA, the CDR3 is TGTGCCAGCAGCCTCAGGGGGGCAGGGGAGACCCAGTACTTC. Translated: CASSLRGAGETQYF.

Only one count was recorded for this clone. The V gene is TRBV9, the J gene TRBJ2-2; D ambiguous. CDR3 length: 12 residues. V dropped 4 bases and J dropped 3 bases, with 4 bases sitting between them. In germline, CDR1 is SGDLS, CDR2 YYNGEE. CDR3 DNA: TGTGCCAGCAGCCCAGACACCGGGGAGCTGTTTTTT. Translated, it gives CASSPDTGELFF.

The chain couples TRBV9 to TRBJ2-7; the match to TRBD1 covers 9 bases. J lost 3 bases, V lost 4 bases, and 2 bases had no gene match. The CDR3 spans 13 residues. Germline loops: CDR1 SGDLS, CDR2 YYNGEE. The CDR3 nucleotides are TGTGCCAGCAGCCCGGGACAGGGCTACGAGCAGTACTTC. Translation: CASSPGQGYEQYF.

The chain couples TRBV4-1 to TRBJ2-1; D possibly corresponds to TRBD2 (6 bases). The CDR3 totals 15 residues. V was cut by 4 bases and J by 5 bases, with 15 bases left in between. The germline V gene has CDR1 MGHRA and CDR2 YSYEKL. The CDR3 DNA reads TGCGCCAGCAGCCGACGATCGGGACTCGACAATGAGCAGTTCTTC. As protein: CASSRRSGLDNEQFF.

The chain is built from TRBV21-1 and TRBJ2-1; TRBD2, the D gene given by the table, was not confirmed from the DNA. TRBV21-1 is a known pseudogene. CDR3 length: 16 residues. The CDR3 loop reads CASSPPGRETHNEQFF. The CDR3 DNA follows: TGTGCCAGCAGCCCCCCAGGGCGGGAAACCCACAATGAGCAGTTCTTC.

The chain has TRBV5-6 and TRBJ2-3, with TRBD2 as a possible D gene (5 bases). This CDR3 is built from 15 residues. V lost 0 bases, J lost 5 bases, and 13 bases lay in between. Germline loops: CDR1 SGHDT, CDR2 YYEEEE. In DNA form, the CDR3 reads TGTGCCAGCAGCTTGGCCGGGCTAGCCGGAGATACGCAGTATTTT. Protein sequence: CASSLAGLAGDTQYF.

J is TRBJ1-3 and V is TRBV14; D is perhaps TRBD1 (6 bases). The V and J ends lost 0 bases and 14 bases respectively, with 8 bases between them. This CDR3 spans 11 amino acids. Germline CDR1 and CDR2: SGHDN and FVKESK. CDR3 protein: CASSQDRTVYF. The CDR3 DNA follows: TGTGCCAGCAGCCAAGATCGGACAGTATATTTT.

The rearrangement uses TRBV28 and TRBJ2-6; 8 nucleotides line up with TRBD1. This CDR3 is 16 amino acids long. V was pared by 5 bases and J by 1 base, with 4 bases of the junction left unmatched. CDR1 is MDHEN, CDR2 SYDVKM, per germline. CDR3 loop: CASSGQGTSGANVLTF. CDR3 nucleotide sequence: TGTGCCAGCAGTGGACAGGGTACGTCTGGGGCCAACGTCCTGACTTTC.

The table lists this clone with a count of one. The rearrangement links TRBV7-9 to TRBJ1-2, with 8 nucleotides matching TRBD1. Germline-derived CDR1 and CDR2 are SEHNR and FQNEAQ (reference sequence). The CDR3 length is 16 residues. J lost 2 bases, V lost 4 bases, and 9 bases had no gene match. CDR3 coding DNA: TGTGCCAGCAGCTCGAGGACAGGGCATTGGAACTATGGCTACACCTTC. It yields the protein CASSSRTGHWNYGYTF. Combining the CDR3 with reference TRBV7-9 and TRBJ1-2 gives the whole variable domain DTGVSQNPRHKITKRGQNVTFRCDPISEHNRLYWYRQTLGQGPEFLTYFQNEAQLEKSRLLSDRFSAERPKGSFSTLEIQRTEQGDSAMYLCASSSRTGHWNYGYTFGSGTRLTVV.

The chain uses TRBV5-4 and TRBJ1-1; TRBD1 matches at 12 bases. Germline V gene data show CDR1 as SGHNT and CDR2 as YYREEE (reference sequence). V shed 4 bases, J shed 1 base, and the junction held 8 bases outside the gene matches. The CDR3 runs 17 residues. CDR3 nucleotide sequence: TGTGCCAGCAGCCCGGAGGGACAGGGGGCGTGGAACACTGAAGCTTTCTTT. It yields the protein CASSPEGQGAWNTEAFF.

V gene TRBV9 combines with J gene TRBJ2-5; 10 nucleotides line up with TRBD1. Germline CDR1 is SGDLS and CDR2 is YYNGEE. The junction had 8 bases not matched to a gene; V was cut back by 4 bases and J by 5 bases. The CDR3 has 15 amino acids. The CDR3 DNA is TGTGCCAGCAGCCTACACCCGGACAGGGGGGAGACCCAGTACTTC. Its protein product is CASSLHPDRGETQYF. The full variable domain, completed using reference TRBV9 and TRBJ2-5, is DSGVTQTPKHLITATGQRVTLRCSPRSGDLSVYWYQQSLDQGLQFLIQYYNGEERAKGNILERFSAQQFPDLHSELNLSSLELGDSALYFCASSLHPDRGETQYFGPGTRLLVL.

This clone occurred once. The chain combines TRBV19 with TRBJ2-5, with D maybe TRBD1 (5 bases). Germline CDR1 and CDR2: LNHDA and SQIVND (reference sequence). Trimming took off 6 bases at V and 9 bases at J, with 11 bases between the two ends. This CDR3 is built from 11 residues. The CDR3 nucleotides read TGTGCCAGTAGCGACAGTTGGGCCCAGTACTTC. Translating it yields CASSDSWAQYF.

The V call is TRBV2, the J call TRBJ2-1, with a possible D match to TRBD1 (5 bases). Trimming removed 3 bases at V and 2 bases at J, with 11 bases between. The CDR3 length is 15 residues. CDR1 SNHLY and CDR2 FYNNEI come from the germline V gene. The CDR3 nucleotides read TGTGCCAGCAGTGAGGCCAGGGCCCCCTACAATGAGCAGTTCTTC. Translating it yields CASSEARAPYNEQFF.

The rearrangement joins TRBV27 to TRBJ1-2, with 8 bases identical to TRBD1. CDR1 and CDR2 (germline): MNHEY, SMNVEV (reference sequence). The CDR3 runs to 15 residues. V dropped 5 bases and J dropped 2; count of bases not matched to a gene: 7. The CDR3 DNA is TGTGCCAGCAGTCCCTGGACAGGGAGGAACTATGGCTACACCTTC. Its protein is CASSPWTGRNYGYTF.

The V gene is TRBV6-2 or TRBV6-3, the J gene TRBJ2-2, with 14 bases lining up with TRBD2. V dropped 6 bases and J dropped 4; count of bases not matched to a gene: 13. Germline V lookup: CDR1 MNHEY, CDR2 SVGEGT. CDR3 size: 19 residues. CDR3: CASSPAATSGRAPTGELFF. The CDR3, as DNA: TGTGCCAGCAGCCCCGCCGCGACTAGCGGGAGGGCCCCCACCGGGGAGCTGTTTTTT.

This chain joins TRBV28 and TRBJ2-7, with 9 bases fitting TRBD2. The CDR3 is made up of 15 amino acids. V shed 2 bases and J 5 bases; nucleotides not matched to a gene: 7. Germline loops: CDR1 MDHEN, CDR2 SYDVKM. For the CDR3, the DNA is TGTGCCAGCAGTTTAAGGGGTCCTAGCGGGAACGAGCAGTACTTC. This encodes CASSLRGPSGNEQYF.

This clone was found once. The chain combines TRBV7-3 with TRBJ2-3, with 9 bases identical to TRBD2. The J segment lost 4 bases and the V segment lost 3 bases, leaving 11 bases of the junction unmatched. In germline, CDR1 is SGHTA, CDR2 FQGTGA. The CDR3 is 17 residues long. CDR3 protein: CASSLGVALAGPDTQYF. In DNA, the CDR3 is TGTGCCAGCAGCTTGGGGGTCGCACTAGCGGGTCCAGATACGCAGTATTTT.

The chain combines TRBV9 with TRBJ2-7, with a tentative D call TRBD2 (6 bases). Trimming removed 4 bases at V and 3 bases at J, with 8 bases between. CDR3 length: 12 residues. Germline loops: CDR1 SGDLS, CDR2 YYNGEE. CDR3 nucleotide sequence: TGTGCCAGCAGCTCCGGGGGCTACGAGCAGTACTTC. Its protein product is CASSSGGYEQYF.

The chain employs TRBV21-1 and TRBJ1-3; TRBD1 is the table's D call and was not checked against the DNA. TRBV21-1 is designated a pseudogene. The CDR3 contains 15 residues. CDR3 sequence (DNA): TGTGCCAGCAGGGACAGGGATATCTCTGGAAACACCATATATTTT. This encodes CASRDRDISGNTIYF.

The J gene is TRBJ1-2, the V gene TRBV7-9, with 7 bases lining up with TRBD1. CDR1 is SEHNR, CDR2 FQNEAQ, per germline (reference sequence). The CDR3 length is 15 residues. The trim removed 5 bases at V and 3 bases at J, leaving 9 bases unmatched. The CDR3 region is CASSLSGQVYYGYTF. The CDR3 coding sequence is TGTGCCAGCAGCCTATCCGGACAGGTCTACTATGGCTACACCTTC.